Reported below is one T cell receptor (beta chain). This sample's time point: pretreatment peripheral blood. The data belong to a study of PD-L1 blockade in urothelial cancer. The overall study: About 90% of the 29 patients were men with bladder-origin urothelial cancer. From 0 to 3 prior chemotherapy regimens had been given to the patients.

Measured with immunoSEQ multiplex PCR; TCRdb has only the in-frame clones, and not every one. Among 35,000 to 40,000 clones listed, roughly 80% were seen once. The CDR3 has 16 amino acids. Germline V gene lookup returns CDR1 SGDLS and CDR2 YYNGEE. Trimming shortened V by 4 bases and J by 3 bases, and 18 bases separated the two germline ends. This specimen was PBMCs, taken around atezolizumab (anti-PD-L1) treatment. The V call is TRBV9, the J call TRBJ2-3, with D possibly being TRBD1 (6 bases). This clonotype was obtained from a man in his fifties or sixties with urothelial cancer. DNA of the CDR3: TGTGCCAGCAGCCCCCAGACAGGTTCCAGAACAGATACGCAGTATTTT. Its translation is CASSPQTGSRTDTQYF.